One TCR beta chain is described in this entry. Antigen: not known. Each of the donors had approximately 10 milliliters of peripheral blood drawn into EDTA-treated Vacutainer tubes. Sample-barcoded 5' priming and a J-beta primer mix drove a second PCR of roughly 7 to 11 cycles. TCRdb re-called the 5' RACE reads with MiXCR, one entry per CDR3 protein. This table has approximately 1,100,000 distinct CDR3 sequences, around 43% appearing once. From germline, CDR1 is SGHAT and CDR2 FQNNGV. Trimming took 4 bases from V and 6 from J, leaving 14 bases between them. There are 14 residues in the CDR3. The sample originates from a study of blood T cells in healthy people across ages. Findings and limits, study-wide: Roughly linear declines in TCR beta diversity per million T cells occurred with age.

This chain links TRBV11-2 with TRBJ2-3; D call uncertain. This sequence originates from a woman aged 55-69 years in good health. What was sequenced was blood. As DNA, the CDR3 is TGTGCCAGCAGCTCTTCTTTTAAGGACGATACGCAGTATTTT. Translating it yields CASSSSFKDDTQYF.